This T cell receptor beta chain was captured in a study of blood T cell repertoires in COVID-19. Overall study context: Some COVID-19 samples were acute and others convalescent; all came from the United States, Italy and Spain.

Germline V gives CDR1 SGDLS, CDR2 YYNGEE. V lost 6 bases to trimming and J lost 6 bases, with 15 bases between them. CDR3 size: 14 residues. Original data processing: Reference gene primer amplification yielded estimated nucleated cell counts. Profiled with immunoSEQ multiplex PCR; TCRdb holds only in-frame clones, not every one. Clone size and V and J calls were adopted from that table, with D and trimming inferred from the DNA. The sample shows 70,000 to 80,000 clones, around 88% of them seen only once. The sequence came from a human donor in a cohort sampled during active COVID-19. The J gene is TRBJ2-2, the V gene TRBV9; perhaps TRBD1 as D (5 bases). Sequenced: peripheral blood. CDR3 DNA: TGTGCCAGCACCAACCCCACAGGAGCCGGGGAGCTGTTTTTT. Amino acids: CASTNPTGAGELFF.